This T cell receptor beta chain was recorded in a study of blood T cell repertoires in COVID-19. Study at large: The United States, Italy and Spain supplied acute and convalescent COVID-19 samples. Sources were T cells, B-cell-depleted T cells, or PBMCs; the material itself was cDNA or gDNA.

CDR1 LGHDT and CDR2 YNNKEL come from the germline V gene (reference sequence). The CDR3 is 15 residues long. The V end was cut by 1 base, the J end by 0 bases, with 7 bases between. In its sample, this clone was seen once. As handled by the study authors: Cell counts per sample came from amplifying reference gene primers. Clones were read by immunoSEQ multiplex PCR, and TCRdb kept only the in-frame ones, dropping some. That table is the source of V, J and clone size, and D and trimming were worked out from the DNA. Here the sample spans approximately 350,000 clones, 91% being singletons. The sequence derives from a woman aged 18-29 years who had recovered from COVID-19. The chain carries TRBV3-1 (or the pseudogene TRBV3-2) and TRBJ1-5; D gene uncertain. The sample was peripheral blood. The DNA for the CDR3 is TGTGCCAGCAGCCAAGTGCGAAATAGCAATCAGCCCCAGCATTTT. It encodes CASSQVRNSNQPQHF.